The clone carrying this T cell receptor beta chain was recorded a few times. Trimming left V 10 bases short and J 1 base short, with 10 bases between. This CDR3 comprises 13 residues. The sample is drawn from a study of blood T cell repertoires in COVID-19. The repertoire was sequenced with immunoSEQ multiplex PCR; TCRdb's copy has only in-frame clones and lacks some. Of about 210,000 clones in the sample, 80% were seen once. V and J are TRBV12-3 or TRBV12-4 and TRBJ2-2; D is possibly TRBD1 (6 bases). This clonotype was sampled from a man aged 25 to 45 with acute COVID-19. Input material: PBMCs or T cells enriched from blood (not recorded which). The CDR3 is CATSDRNTGELFF. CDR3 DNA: TGTGCCACCTCGGACAGGAACACCGGGGAGCTGTTTTTT.